The next 21 T cell receptor beta chains were all read from a single sample in a study of T cells in Graves' hyperthyroidism and ophthalmopathy. RNA transcripts provided the source from which TCR beta CDR3 regions were amplified. The HTBI set primed first-round TCR CDR3 RT-PCR. Each CDR3 protein gets one entry after TCRdb re-called the multiplex PCR reads with MiXCR. The sample records some 490,000 distinct CDR3 sequences, 20% to 25% being singletons. The sample comprised blood. These receptors were taken from a woman between 65 and 79 years old with Graves' ophthalmopathy.

This clonotype was seen a handful of times. The V call is TRBV9, the J call TRBJ2-2; D might be TRBD1 or TRBD2, each matching 6 bases. V was clipped by 0 bases and J by 0 bases, with 15 bases between them. CDR1 and CDR2 from the germline V gene are SGDLS and YYNGEE. The CDR3 spans 18 residues. The CDR3: CASSVASGAAANTGELFF. CDR3 coding DNA: TGTGCCAGCAGCGTAGCCTCGGGGGCAGCGGCGAACACCGGGGAGCTGTTTTTT.

The chain couples TRBV11-2 to TRBJ2-2; 7 bases align to TRBD2. With 1 base clipped from V and 7 bases from J, the junction kept 12 bases outside the gene matches. The CDR3 has 17 amino acids. The V gene's germline CDR1 is SGHAT and CDR2 FQNNGV. CDR3 coding DNA: TGTGCCAGCAGCTTAGGGAGCGGGGTGGGGATCGTCGGGGAGCTGTTTTTT. Its protein product is CASSLGSGVGIVGELFF.

The chain recombines TRBV6-1 with TRBJ1-1; perhaps TRBD1 as D (6 bases). V was shortened by 7 bases and J by 0 bases, with 15 bases between the two germline ends. Germline assignment: CDR1 MNHNS and CDR2 SASEGT. CDR3 length: 15 amino acids. CDR3 sequence reads: CASTKQGGLNTEAFF. CDR3 nucleotide sequence: TGTGCCAGCACCAAACAGGGTGGCCTGAACACTGAAGCTTTCTTT.

The chain has TRBV13 and TRBJ2-7; D not certain. From germline, CDR1 is PRHDT and CDR2 FYEKMQ (reference sequence). This CDR3 spans 15 amino acids. Trimming took 4 bases from V and 0 from J, leaving 13 bases between them. CDR3 sequence reads: CASSSSDSISYEQYF. The DNA of the CDR3 is TGTGCCAGCAGCTCGTCCGACTCGATCTCCTACGAGCAGTACTTC.

This clonotype has a handful of counts. The rearrangement uses TRBV12-3 or TRBV12-4 and TRBJ1-2; D gene ambiguous. CDR3 length: 13 amino acids. V gave up 7 bases and J gave up 4 bases, with 13 bases separating them. The CDR3 loop is CASTFLSGYGYTF. In DNA form, the CDR3 reads TGTGCCAGCACCTTCTTGAGCGGCTATGGCTACACCTTC.

This clonotype was observed once. The chain uses TRBV5-1 and TRBJ2-5; D is uncertain. The CDR3 runs to 13 residues. V lost 1 base and J lost 1, with 5 bases in between. Germline V gene sequence: CDR1 SGHRS, CDR2 YFSETQ. As DNA, the CDR3 is TGCGCCAGCAGCTTGCAGTTCCAAGAGACCCAGTACTTC. It codes for CASSLQFQETQYF.

The sample holds a few counts of this clonotype. The CDR3 is CSATGTSTQGGDTQYF. CDR3 in DNA: TGCAGTGCAACCGGGACTAGCACCCAAGGGGGAGATACGCAGTATTTT. The J gene is TRBJ2-3, the V gene TRBV20-1; TRBD2 matches at 9 bases. The CDR3 has 16 residues. The trim removed 6 bases at V and 5 bases at J, leaving 15 bases unmatched. Germline V lookup: CDR1 DFQATT, CDR2 SNEGSKA (reference sequence).

This clonotype was seen a few times. CDR3 residues: CSARPGLAGVTDTQYF. DNA of the CDR3: TGCAGTGCTAGACCTGGACTAGCGGGAGTCACAGATACGCAGTATTTT. The chain couples TRBV20-1 to TRBJ2-3, with 13 bases matching TRBD2. J lost 2 bases, V lost 2 bases, and 4 bases had no gene match. The CDR3 runs to 16 residues. Germline CDR1 reads DFQATT; CDR2 reads SNEGSKA (reference sequence).

In this sample, this clonotype turned up a few times. The V and J genes are TRBV6-1 and TRBJ2-7; D ambiguous. Trimming shortened V by 5 bases and J by 6 bases, and 14 bases separated the two germline ends. CDR1 is MNHNS and CDR2 is SASEGT in the germline V gene. The CDR3 consists of 13 residues. Written as DNA, the CDR3 is TGTGCCAGCAGTTATGCGCCTAGGGTCGAGCAGTACTTC. Its translation: CASSYAPRVEQYF.

Here the CDR3 reads CASSQDRAGSGNTIYF. DNA of the CDR3: TGTGCCAGCAGCCAAGATAGGGCAGGATCTGGAAACACCATATATTTT. The rearrangement joins TRBV3-1 to TRBJ1-3, with unresolved D. Germline V CDR1 and CDR2: LGHDT, YNNKEL (reference sequence). V gave up 0 bases and J gave up 1 base, with 10 bases separating them. This CDR3 has 16 residues.

This clonotype was picked up many times. The V and J genes are TRBV27 and TRBJ1-6, with unresolved D. Germline V CDR1 and CDR2: MNHEY, SMNVEV (reference sequence). V lost 6 bases and J lost 9, with 15 bases in between. CDR3 length: 14 amino acids. DNA of the CDR3: TGTGCCAGCAGCCTCGGCCCAATGGGTTCACCCCTCCACTTT. Residues: CASSLGPMGSPLHF.

This clonotype was observed many times. The chain joins TRBV11-1 to TRBJ2-1; TRBD2 matches at 14 bases. V gave up 3 bases and J gave up 5 bases; unmatched junction bases: 12. Germline V gene lookup returns CDR1 SGHAT and CDR2 FQDESV (reference sequence). The CDR3 extends over 19 amino acids. CDR3: CASSLFISRLAGGDNEQFF. The CDR3 coding sequence is TGTGCCAGCAGCTTGTTCATTTCTCGACTAGCGGGAGGGGACAATGAGCAGTTCTTC. The full variable domain, in which reference TRBV11-1 and TRBJ2-1 provide the parts outside the CDR3, is EAEVAQSPRYKITEKSQAVAFWCDPISGHATLYWYRQILGQGPELLVQFQDESVVDDSQLPKDRFSAERLKGVDSTLKIQPAELGDSAMYLCASSLFISRLAGGDNEQFFGPGTRLTVL.

This clonotype was recorded a few times. V usage is TRBV9 and J usage is TRBJ2-2, with 11 bases fitting TRBD2. This CDR3 spans 16 amino acids. Germline CDR1 is SGDLS and CDR2 is YYNGEE. V lost 6 bases, J lost 4 bases, and 8 bases stayed unmatched. The CDR3 DNA reads TGTGCCAGCAACCTAGCGGGAGGTAGTCGCACCGGGGAGCTGTTTTTT. Translation gives CASNLAGGSRTGELFF.

This clonotype was detected once. This chain links TRBV25-1 with TRBJ2-5, with D perhaps matching TRBD1 (6 bases). V was trimmed by 7 bases and J by 5 bases, leaving 20 bases between them. The CDR3 length is 15 residues. Germline values: CDR1 MGHDK, CDR2 SYGVNS. In nucleotides, the CDR3 is TGTGCCAGCACAGCAGGGGCCCTAGGGGTGGAGACCCAGTACTTC. Encoded protein: CASTAGALGVETQYF.

This clonotype was seen many times. J is TRBJ1-1 and V is TRBV11-2; D is perhaps TRBD1 (6 bases). The CDR3 runs 13 residues. V shed 6 bases and J shed 5 bases, with 13 bases lying between them. Germline V gene data show CDR1 as SGHAT and CDR2 as FQNNGV. Here the CDR3 DNA reads TGTGCCAGCAGTAGGGGGGTTGGAACTGAAGCTTTCTTT. It yields the protein CASSRGVGTEAFF. Using reference TRBV11-2 and TRBJ1-1 for the parts outside the CDR3, the full variable domain is EAGVAQSPRYKIIEKRQSVAFWCNPISGHATLYWYQQILGQGPKLLIQFQNNGVVDDSQLPKDRFSAERLKGVDSTLKIQPAKLEDSAVYLCASSRGVGTEAFFGQGTRLTVV.

Details on this clonotype: A much larger clone lies one base from this, so it may be a read error. The chain links TRBV12-3 or TRBV12-4 to TRBJ1-2, with D tentatively TRBD1 (6 bases). This CDR3 is 14 amino acids long. V lost 7 bases and J lost 7, with 19 bases in between. The CDR3 reads CASTLSGGLSGYTF. The CDR3 bases are TGTGCCAGCACTCTAAGCGGGGGGCTCAGTGGCTACACCTTC.

This clonotype has at least ten counts. The chain is built from TRBV2 and TRBJ2-1; 7 bases agree with TRBD1. The CDR3 consists of 13 residues. V lost 6 bases, J lost 6 bases, and 5 bases stayed unmatched. Germline CDR1 is SNHLY and CDR2 is FYNNEI. This CDR3 is CASRMDRSNEQFF. The CDR3 DNA follows: TGTGCCAGCAGAATGGACAGGAGCAATGAGCAGTTCTTC.

With regard to this clonotype: The junction departs from germline at one end; a sequencing error may be responsible. The V and J genes are TRBV15 and TRBJ1-1; possibly TRBD1 for D (5 bases). The CDR3 consists of 16 residues. Germline loops: CDR1 LNHNV, CDR2 YYDKDF (reference sequence). The CDR3 protein is CATSRDLGARGTGAFF. The CDR3 DNA is TGTGCCACCAGCAGAGATCTCGGGGCGAGGGGCACTGGAGCTTTCTTT. Supplemented by reference TRBV15 and TRBJ1-1, the full variable domain reads DAMVIQNPRYQVTQFGKPVTLSCSQTLNHNVMYWYQQKSSQAPKLLFHYYDKDFNNEADTPDNFQSRRPNTSFCFLDIRSPGLGDTAMYLCATSRDLGARGTGAFFGQGTRLTVV.

J is TRBJ2-1 and V is TRBV4-1; 9 nucleotides align to TRBD1. The ends lost 4 bases at V and 5 bases at J; junction bases unmatched: 3. Germline V lookup: CDR1 MGHRA, CDR2 YSYEKL. This CDR3 is built from 14 residues. CDR3 DNA: TGCGCCAGCAGCCCTCGGACAGGGGACAATGAGCAGTTCTTC. It translates to CASSPRTGDNEQFF.

This clonotype has at least ten counts. The CDR3 here is CASSSKPRDAPNYGYTF. CDR3 nucleotides: TGTGCCAGCAGCTCCAAGCCCCGGGACGCACCTAACTATGGCTACACCTTC. V gene TRBV7-2 combines with J gene TRBJ1-2, with a possible D match to TRBD1 (5 bases). This CDR3 has 17 residues. Trimming pared 4 bases from V and 0 bases from J, leaving 18 bases between. Germline loops: CDR1 SGHTA, CDR2 FQGNSA.

This rearrangement joins TRBV5-1 to TRBJ2-7; perhaps TRBD1 as D (6 bases). CDR1 is SGHRS, CDR2 YFSETQ, per germline. The ends were cut back, 6 bases at V and 3 bases at J, with 10 bases in the middle. CDR3 length equals 12 residues. CDR3 sequence reads: CASTQDSYEQYF. CDR3 nucleotides: TGCGCCAGCACCCAGGACAGCTACGAGCAGTACTTC.